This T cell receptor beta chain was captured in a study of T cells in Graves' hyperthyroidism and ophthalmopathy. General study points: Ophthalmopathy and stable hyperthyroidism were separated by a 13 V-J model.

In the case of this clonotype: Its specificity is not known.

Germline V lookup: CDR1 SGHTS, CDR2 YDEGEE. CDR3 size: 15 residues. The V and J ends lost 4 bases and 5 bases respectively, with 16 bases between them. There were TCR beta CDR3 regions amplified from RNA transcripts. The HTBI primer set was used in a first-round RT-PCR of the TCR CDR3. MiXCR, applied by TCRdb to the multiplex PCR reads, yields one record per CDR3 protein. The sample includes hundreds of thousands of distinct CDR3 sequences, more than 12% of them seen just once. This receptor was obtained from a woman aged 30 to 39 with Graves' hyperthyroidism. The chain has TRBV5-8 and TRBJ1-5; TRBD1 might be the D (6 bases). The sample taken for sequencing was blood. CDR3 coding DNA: TGTGCCAGCAGCCGAGGGGGGACCGCTGATCAGCCCCAGCATTTT. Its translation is CASSRGGTADQPQHF.